One TCR beta chain is described in this entry. Its matching antigen is unknown. The source of the sample is a study of T cell responses to AZD1222 COVID-19 vaccine. Study observations and caveats: Mostly white British, mostly female donors; authors suggested clonal diversity may be underestimated. Across spike, vaccine-associated CD4 TCRs were found, dominant at 160-218 and 743-854. Repertoire collection took place solely once the T cell response had peaked.

This CDR3 contains 15 residues. Germline V gene data show CDR1 as DFQATT and CDR2 as SNEGSKA (reference sequence). V was pared by 3 bases and J by 4 bases, with 18 bases between. Sequencing was performed with immunoSEQ multiplex PCR; in TCRdb, only in-frame clones are kept and a portion is missing. The sample records approximately 68,000 clones, over 75% being singletons. The rearrangement joins TRBV20-1 to TRBJ1-2, with D possibly matching TRBD1 (6 bases). The sequenced sample was peripheral blood, obtained on day 0 of AZD1222 vaccination. The sequence was collected from an adult in good health. The CDR3 spells CSASEQGRGSYGYTF. The CDR3 DNA reads TGCAGTGCTAGTGAGCAGGGGAGAGGTTCCTATGGCTACACCTTC.